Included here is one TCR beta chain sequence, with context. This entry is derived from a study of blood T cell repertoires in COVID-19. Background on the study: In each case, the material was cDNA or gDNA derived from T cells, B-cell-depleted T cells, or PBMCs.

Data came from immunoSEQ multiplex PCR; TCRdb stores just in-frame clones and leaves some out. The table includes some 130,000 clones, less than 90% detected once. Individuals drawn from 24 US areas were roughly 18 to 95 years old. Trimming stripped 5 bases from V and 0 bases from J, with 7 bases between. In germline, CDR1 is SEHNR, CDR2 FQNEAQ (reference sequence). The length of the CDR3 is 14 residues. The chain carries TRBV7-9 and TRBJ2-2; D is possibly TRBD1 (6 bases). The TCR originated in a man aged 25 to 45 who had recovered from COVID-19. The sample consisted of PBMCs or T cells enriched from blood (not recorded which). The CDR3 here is CASSGDTNTGELFF. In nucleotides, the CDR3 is TGTGCCAGCAGCGGGGACACGAACACCGGGGAGCTGTTTTTT.